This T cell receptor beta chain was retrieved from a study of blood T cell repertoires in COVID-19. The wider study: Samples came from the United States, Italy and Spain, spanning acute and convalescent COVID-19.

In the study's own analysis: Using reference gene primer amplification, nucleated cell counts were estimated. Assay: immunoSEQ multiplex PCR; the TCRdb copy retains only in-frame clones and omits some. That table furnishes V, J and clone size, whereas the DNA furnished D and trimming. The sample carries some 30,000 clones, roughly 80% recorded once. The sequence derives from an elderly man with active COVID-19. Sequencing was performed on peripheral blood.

The CDR3 is CASSLGVASGNYNEQFF. The DNA of the CDR3 is TGTGCCAGCAGCTTAGGAGTGGCTAGCGGGAACTACAATGAGCAGTTCTTC. The chain uses TRBV5-4 and TRBJ2-1, with 9 nucleotides matching TRBD2. The CDR3 has 17 residues. Germline CDR1 is SGHNT and CDR2 is YYREEE (reference sequence). Losses at the gene ends were 2 bases for V and 3 bases for J; bases not matched to a gene: 9. Drawing the rest from reference TRBV5-4 and TRBJ2-1, the complete variable domain is ETGVTQSPTHLIKTRGQQVTLRCSSQSGHNTVSWYQQALGQGPQFIFQYYREEENGRGNFPPRFSGLQFPNYSSELNVNALELDDSALYLCASSLGVASGNYNEQFFGPGTRLTVL.